These T cell receptor beta chains were read from a single sample in a study of regulatory T cells in long-lasting Graves disease. TCRdb analysed the multiplex PCR reads with MiXCR anew, one entry per CDR3 protein. The data show about 530,000 distinct CDR3 sequences, with about 16% seen just once and around 25% held by the top ten. The same data also contributed to another study, on T cells in Graves' hyperthyroidism and ophthalmopathy.

Sample: peripheral blood mononuclear cells (PBMCs), taken at new diagnosis, from a patient treated with antithyroid drugs. The receptors here all came from a woman aged 35-65 years with Graves disease. Both conserved end residues are part of each CDR3. The order of the fields is D gene, J gene, V gene, CDR3 protein. D genes are given only for firm matches.

>TRBD2|TRBJ2-1|TRBV27
CASSRIFSSGKNNEQLF
>-|TRBJ1-4|TRBV7-2
CASSSELEKLFF
>-|TRBJ1-2|TRBV18
CASSLQGVGYTF
>TRBD2|TRBJ2-3|TRBV20-1
CSARDLSGASGVYTQYF
>-|TRBJ1-6|TRBV5-8
CASTLVEGGASPLHF
>-|TRBJ1-1|TRBV6-2/TRBV6-3
CASSVGRVDAEAFF
>TRBD2|TRBJ2-7|TRBV19
CASSIGELAGAEQYF
>-|TRBJ2-7|TRBV6-1
CASRRGLTGSYEQYF
>TRBD1|TRBJ1-2|TRBV29-1
CSAEGGQANYGYTF
>-|-|TRBV12-3/TRBV12-4
CASSLTTGFGANVLTF
>TRBD1|TRBJ2-7|TRBV28
CASSPRPGQGAYEQYF
>TRBD2|TRBJ2-1|TRBV11-2
CASSPGLAVNEQFF
>TRBD1|TRBJ2-1|TRBV12-3/TRBV12-4
CASSLTTGIRHNEQFF
>-|TRBJ1-6|TRBV5-8
CASSLDHRLLNSPLHF
>TRBD2|TRBJ2-4|TRBV7-2
CASSLAPPLAGGNIQYF
>TRBD1|TRBJ2-6|TRBV12-5
CASLSGQGTSGANVLTF
>-|TRBJ2-7|TRBV27
CASHEAGMDEQYF
>TRBD2|TRBJ2-1|TRBV3-1
CASSQEGSGTIYNEQFF
>-|-|TRBV3-1
CASSQDRSVAFF
>-|TRBJ2-7|TRBV28
CASKARSTYEQYF
>-|TRBJ2-1|TRBV11-2
CASSFQAGVGEQFF
>TRBD1|TRBJ2-3|TRBV7-9
CASSAWDRGADTQYF
>-|TRBJ1-5|TRBV9
CASSVAPGTDQPQHF
>TRBD2|TRBJ2-5|TRBV18
CASSPPSGGSQETQYF
>TRBD2|TRBJ2-7|TRBV12-3/TRBV12-4
CASSSGQGGPLEQYF
>-|TRBJ2-7|TRBV20-1
CSAGERGRAYEQYF
>TRBD1|TRBJ2-7|TRBV20-1
CSASQGTGTYEQYF
>-|TRBJ1-6|TRBV12-3/TRBV12-4
CASSFARSPLHF
>-|TRBJ1-1|TRBV12-3/TRBV12-4
CASSFTANTEAFF
>TRBD1|TRBJ1-2|TRBV12-3/TRBV12-4
CASSSTTGGEYGYTF
>-|TRBJ2-1|TRBV15
CATSRPFRDFSYNEQFF
>TRBD2|TRBJ2-3|TRBV20-1
CSGSVWGGGDTQYF
>TRBD2|TRBJ2-1|TRBV2
CASSGGLQNNEQFF
>-|TRBJ1-2|TRBV7-3
CASSPPAQGLFRGYTF
>TRBD1|TRBJ1-6|TRBV3-1
CASSYDRENSPLHF
>TRBD2|TRBJ2-1|TRBV12-3/TRBV12-4
CAGSTSGSSYNEQFF
>-|TRBJ2-1|TRBV28
CASSLSTGSSYNEQFF
>-|TRBJ2-7|TRBV6-2/TRBV6-3
CASSELFFSSYEQYF
>TRBD2|TRBJ2-5|TRBV5-6
CASVSAGGVETQYF
>-|TRBJ2-1|TRBV19
CASSIVGGWNNEQFF
>-|TRBJ1-2|TRBV25-1
CASSEDYYYGYTF
>-|TRBJ2-5|TRBV18
CASSPRPPTETETQYF
>-|TRBJ2-1|TRBV2
CASSVSEYNEQFF
>-|TRBJ1-4|TRBV15
CATSTSEAEKLFF
>TRBD2|TRBJ2-2|TRBV12-5
CASGLALGGARTGELFF
>TRBD1|TRBJ2-6|TRBV28
CASRSGTGVAGANVLTF
>-|TRBJ2-5|TRBV30
CAWSRLQGAQETQYF
>-|TRBJ1-6|TRBV27
CASQGGGNSPLHF
>-|TRBJ2-6|TRBV15
CATSSRSGANVLTF
>-|TRBJ2-7|TRBV12-3/TRBV12-4
CASSLGLTHEQYF
>TRBD1|TRBJ2-7|TRBV20-1
CSAREPGTGPYEQYF
>TRBD1|TRBJ1-1|TRBV6-5
CASSYSDRGNTEAFF
>-|TRBJ1-3|TRBV6-1
CASNGDRGEVSGNTIYF
>-|TRBJ2-5|TRBV2
CATSEDMVGQETQYF
>-|TRBJ1-1|TRBV7-9
CASSLGLGAEAFF
>-|TRBJ2-2|TRBV7-2
CASSLVSGSGELFF
>-|TRBJ1-6|TRBV3-1
CASTHGVSPLHF
>-|TRBJ1-4|TRBV5-5
CASSATGLNEKLFF
>-|TRBJ2-1|TRBV20-1
CSARAYNEQFF
>-|TRBJ2-6|TRBV12-3/TRBV12-4
CASSFEATSGANVLTF